Below, 20 T cell receptor beta chains from the same sample are listed, as sequenced in a study of blood T cell repertoires in COVID-19. Method: immunoSEQ multiplex PCR; TCRdb's copy keeps in-frame clones and lacks some. The sample shows approximately 60,000 clones, about three quarters of them seen only once. The sample comprised peripheral blood. Receptor source: a human donor in a cohort sampled during active COVID-19.

The chain uses TRBV5-6 and TRBJ2-5; 10 bases are a match to TRBD1. The CDR3 has 14 amino acids. V shed 0 bases and J 5 bases; nucleotides not matched to a gene: 1. CDR1 SGHDT and CDR2 YYEEEE come from the germline V gene. CDR3 sequence: CASSLGQGAETQYF. CDR3 sequence (DNA): TGTGCCAGCAGCTTGGGACAGGGGGCCGAGACCCAGTACTTC.

The chain recombines TRBV11-2 with TRBJ2-5; no firm D call. Deletions cut 1 base from V and 0 bases from J, with 12 bases between. Germline CDR1 and CDR2: SGHAT and FQNNGV. The CDR3 spans 16 residues. CDR3 coding DNA: TGTGCCAGCAGCTTAGTTAGTAGTTCCGACCAAGAGACCCAGTACTTC. Its translation is CASSLVSSSDQETQYF.

The chain carries TRBV19 and TRBJ2-7, with TRBD1 matching over 8 bases. V gave up 5 bases and J gave up 4 bases; unmatched junction bases: 4. Germline lookup yields CDR1 LNHDA and CDR2 SQIVND (reference sequence). This CDR3 has 13 residues. CDR3: CASSSRGRYEQYF. CDR3 nucleotide sequence: TGTGCCAGTAGTTCCAGGGGGCGTTACGAGCAGTACTTC.

This clone was recorded a few times. The chain couples TRBV14 to TRBJ1-6, with D hard to call. The CDR3 is 13 amino acids. In germline, CDR1 is SGHDN, CDR2 FVKESK. V dropped 1 base and J dropped 14 bases, with 12 bases sitting between them. The CDR3 protein is CASSQGRGVTLHF. The CDR3 DNA is TGTGCCAGCAGCCAAGGGCGGGGAGTCACCCTCCACTTT.

This clone was recorded a few times. J is TRBJ2-1 and V is TRBV2; TRBD2 aligns across 8 bases. This CDR3 spans 12 amino acids. Germline loops: CDR1 SNHLY, CDR2 FYNNEI. V dropped 6 bases and J dropped 7; count of bases not matched to a gene: 2. This CDR3 is CASRGLGNEQFF. DNA of the CDR3: TGTGCCAGCAGGGGACTAGGGAATGAGCAGTTCTTC.

The J gene is TRBJ2-1, the V gene TRBV11-1; perhaps TRBD2 as D (5 bases). Per germline, CDR1 SGHAT and CDR2 FQDESV (reference sequence). V gave up 1 base and J gave up 10 bases, with 8 bases separating them. The CDR3 covers 12 residues. CDR3 sequence (DNA): TGTGCCAGCAGCTTAGTGCGGGCCGAGCAGTTCTTC. Protein sequence: CASSLVRAEQFF.

The rearrangement joins TRBV2 to TRBJ1-6; D remains ambiguous. Between the trimmed V and J ends, which lost 8 bases and 9 bases, there was a span of 23 bases. Germline CDR1 and CDR2: SNHLY and FYNNEI. CDR3 length: 16 amino acids. As DNA, the CDR3 is TGTGCCAGCTCCCCCCCACCGCGGAATCGTGCTTCACCCCTCCACTTT. Translation: CASSPPPRNRASPLHF.

The chain joins TRBV6-2 or TRBV6-3 to TRBJ2-1, with TRBD2 identical over 7 bases. The CDR3 contains 16 residues. Germline V gives CDR1 MNHEY, CDR2 SVGEGT. The ends lost 6 bases at V and 4 bases at J; junction bases unmatched: 12. CDR3 coding DNA: TGTGCCAGCAGCGACCCGGGCGGGGGTAGGTACAATGAGCAGTTCTTC. Translated: CASSDPGGGRYNEQFF.

The V call is TRBV28, the J call TRBJ1-3; 9 bases agree with TRBD1. V dropped 2 bases and J dropped 0; count of bases not matched to a gene: 5. This CDR3 contains 17 residues. Germline CDR1 MDHEN, CDR2 SYDVKM. Here the CDR3 reads CASSLMGTGPSGNTIYF. The CDR3 DNA is TGTGCCAGCAGTTTAATGGGGACAGGGCCCTCTGGAAACACCATATATTTT. The variable domain in full, with the rest retrieved from reference TRBV28 and TRBJ1-3, is DVKVTQSSRYLVKRTGEKVFLECVQDMDHENMFWYRQDPGLGLRLIYFSYDVKMKEKGDIPEGYSVSREKKERFSLILESASTNQTSMYLCASSLMGTGPSGNTIYFGEGSWLTVV.

The rearrangement joins TRBV6-6 to TRBJ1-5; 10 positions agree with TRBD1. V was pared by 5 bases and J by 9 bases, with 4 bases of the junction left unmatched. Per the germline V gene, CDR1 is MNHNY and CDR2 is SVGAGI (reference sequence). This CDR3 is 13 amino acids long. The CDR3 region has the DNA TGTGCCAGCAGTGGACAGGGGGAATCGCCCCAGCATTTT. It encodes CASSGQGESPQHF.

The genes are TRBV28 and TRBJ2-5; TRBD1 matches at 9 bases. The V segment lost 4 bases and the J segment 5 bases; nucleotides outside the gene matches: 5. The CDR3 spans 14 residues. Germline V CDR1 and CDR2: MDHEN, SYDVKM. The CDR3 DNA follows: TGTGCCAGCAGTTCACCCACAGGGGGCGAGACCCAGTACTTC. Residues: CASSSPTGGETQYF.

On this clone: The sample has other DNA sequences that encode this CDR3 too. The chain has TRBV5-1 and TRBJ1-1; perhaps TRBD1 as D (5 bases). Trimming removed 2 bases at V and 1 base at J, with 9 bases between. Germline V gene lookup returns CDR1 SGHRS and CDR2 YFSETQ. CDR3 length: 14 amino acids. DNA for the CDR3: TGCGCCAGCAGCTTTTCGGGGGGGAACACTGAAGCTTTCTTT. It encodes CASSFSGGNTEAFF.

CDR3 residues: CSVLRSDRNYGYTF. CDR3 DNA: TGCAGCGTGCTTCGATCAGACAGGAACTATGGCTACACCTTC. V is TRBV29-1 and J is TRBJ1-2, with D perhaps TRBD1 (6 bases). Germline CDR1 reads SQVTM; CDR2 reads ANQGSEA. Trimming cost V 6 bases and J 2 bases, with 16 bases left between them. The CDR3 spans 14 residues.

V and J are TRBV6-5 and TRBJ2-3, with D perhaps TRBD1 (6 bases). Trimming cost V 5 bases and J 0 bases, with 9 bases left between them. The CDR3 has 14 amino acids. CDR1 is MNHEY, CDR2 SVGAGI, per germline. Here the CDR3 reads CASSPGVSTDTQYF. As DNA, the CDR3 is TGTGCCAGCAGTCCAGGGGTTAGCACAGATACGCAGTATTTT.

The chain carries TRBV5-1 and TRBJ2-7; TRBD1 agrees at 7 bases. Trimming cost V 0 bases and J 0 bases; bases outside gene matches: 9. The CDR3 contains 17 residues. The germline gives CDR1 SGHRS, CDR2 YFSETQ. The CDR3 reads CASSLGPPGTASYEQYF. The CDR3 DNA reads as TGCGCCAGCAGCTTGGGGCCCCCCGGGACAGCCTCCTACGAGCAGTACTTC.

This clone was counted a single time. This rearrangement joins TRBV2 to TRBJ1-2; D might be TRBD1 (5 bases). This CDR3 region has 15 residues. Germline CDR1 and CDR2: SNHLY and FYNNEI. Trimming took 8 bases from V and 4 from J, leaving 20 bases between them. This chain's CDR3 is CASLGSQVNSYGYTF. The CDR3 nucleotides are TGTGCCAGCCTGGGGTCACAGGTGAATTCCTATGGCTACACCTTC.

This chain joins TRBV18 and TRBJ2-6; TRBD2 matches 14 bases. V shed 5 bases, J shed 0 bases, and the junction held 6 bases outside the gene matches. There are 19 residues in the CDR3. Looked up from germline, CDR1 is KGHSH and CDR2 is LQKENI. In DNA form, the CDR3 reads TGTGCCAGCTCAAGCAGACTAGCGGGGGGGAGCTCTGGGGCCAACGTCCTGACTTTC. Its protein product is CASSSRLAGGSSGANVLTF. The full variable domain, with the rest looked up from reference TRBV18 and TRBJ2-6, is NAGVMQNPRHLVRRRGQEARLRCSPMKGHSHVYWYRQLPEEGLKFMVYLQKENIIDESGMPKERFSAEFPKEGPSILRIQQVVRGDSAAYFCASSSRLAGGSSGANVLTFGAGSRLTVL.

This clone has a single count. This chain uses TRBV15 with TRBJ2-2; perhaps TRBD1 as D (8 bases). Between the trimmed V and J ends, which lost 8 bases and 4 bases, there was a span of 14 bases. Germline assignment: CDR1 LNHNV and CDR2 YYDKDF (reference sequence). The CDR3 loop spans 14 amino acids. CDR3 residues: CATSRGTGTGELFF. The CDR3 coding sequence is TGTGCCACCTCGCGGGGGACAGGCACCGGGGAGCTGTTTTTT.

Only a few counts were recorded for this clone. This chain links TRBV19 with TRBJ2-4; the D gene is possibly TRBD1 (6 bases). The CDR3 is made up of 13 amino acids. V was shortened by 6 bases and J by 5 bases, with 11 bases between the two germline ends. Germline lookup yields CDR1 LNHDA and CDR2 SQIVND (reference sequence). The CDR3 DNA reads as TGTGCCAGTAGGGCGACAGGAGAAAACATTCAGTACTTC. As protein: CASRATGENIQYF.

The V gene is TRBV2, the J gene TRBJ2-5; unclear D gene. Germline CDR1 is SNHLY and CDR2 is FYNNEI. The CDR3 length is 13 residues. V was trimmed by 7 bases and J by 0 bases, leaving 9 bases between them. The CDR3 DNA sequence: TGTGCCAGCACCGCGGTGTACCAAGAGACCCAGTACTTC. Its translation: CASTAVYQETQYF.